The 3 T cell receptor beta chains given below trace back to one sample, sequenced in a study of sequential checkpoint blockade in melanoma. Assay used: immunoSEQ multiplex PCR; TCRdb lists only in-frame clones, some missing. Among about 21,000 clones listed, roughly 82% were seen once. Documented treatment: randomized to nivolumab then ipilimumab (arm A) or the reverse (arm B). Sequencing was performed on CD8+ T cells sorted from blood (inferred from file names), taken from a patient given nivolumab and ipilimumab in sequence. These receptors all come from a human donor with melanoma.

This clone was recorded once. The CDR3 region has the DNA TGTGCCAGCAGCTTAAACGGGCGGGTGGTCCAAGAGACCCAGTACTTC. Amino acids: CASSLNGRVVQETQYF. The chain links TRBV13 to TRBJ2-5, with D possibly being TRBD2 (5 bases). The V and J ends lost 2 bases and 1 base respectively, with 14 bases between them. The CDR3 runs 16 residues. Germline V gene lookup returns CDR1 PRHDT and CDR2 FYEKMQ (reference sequence). Using reference TRBV13 and TRBJ2-5 for the parts outside the CDR3, the full variable domain is AAGVIQSPRHLIKEKRETATLKCYPIPRHDTVYWYQQGPGQDPQFLISFYEKMQSDKGSIPDRFSAQQFSDYHSELNMSSLELGDSALYFCASSLNGRVVQETQYFGPGTRLLVL.

The V and J genes are TRBV7-9 and TRBJ1-4, with a weak D call TRBD1 (5 bases). Germline CDR1 and CDR2: SEHNR and FQNEAQ (reference sequence). The CDR3 loop spans 14 amino acids. V lost 5 bases to trimming and J lost 5 bases, with 12 bases between them. The CDR3 loop is CASSPWGENEKLFF. CDR3 sequence (DNA): TGTGCCAGCAGCCCCTGGGGCGAAAATGAAAAACTGTTTTTT.

The DNA of the CDR3 is TGCGCCAGCAGCCCAGGGACAGTAGACTATAATTCACCCCTCCACTTT. Amino acid sequence: CASSPGTVDYNSPLHF. This chain connects TRBV5-1 to TRBJ1-6; 7 bases align to TRBD1. The CDR3 contains 16 residues. V lost 4 bases, J lost 3 bases, and 7 bases stayed unmatched. Germline V gives CDR1 SGHRS, CDR2 YFSETQ. The full variable domain, completed using reference TRBV5-1 and TRBJ1-6, is KAGVTQTPRYLIKTRGQQVTLSCSPISGHRSVSWYQQTPGQGLQFLFEYFSETQRNKGNFPGRFSGRQFSNSRSEMNVSTLELGDSALYLCASSPGTVDYNSPLHFGNGTRLTVT.